This TCR beta chain is from a study of regulatory T cells in long-lasting Graves disease. General study points: What was studied was peripheral blood only, and not thyroid tissue. It was in persistent disease that TRBV28, TRBJ1-2 and TRBJ2-5 were favored.

Sequencing libraries for TCR beta were prepared with iRepertoire HTBI primers and Arm-PCR of CDR3 regions. TCRdb recomputed calls from the multiplex PCR reads with MiXCR, one row per CDR3 protein. The sample holds about 500,000 distinct CDR3 sequences, 15% to 20% seen once. About this clonotype: Its specificity is not known. This may stem from a read error, because a much larger clone lies one nucleotide away.

As to time point: newly diagnosed GD, antithyroid drugs for less than 3 months. Making the TCR library involved RNA that had been extracted from PBMCs. CDR1 and CDR2 from the germline V gene are KGHDR and SFDVKD. Trimming shortened V by 5 bases and J by 4 bases, and 5 bases separated the two germline ends. The CDR3 extends over 12 amino acids. These data were also filed under a second study, of T cells in Graves' hyperthyroidism and ophthalmopathy.

Material: peripheral blood mononuclear cells (PBMCs), obtained at new diagnosis, from a patient treated with antithyroid drugs. This chain links TRBV24-1 with TRBJ2-1; no clear D gene. This TCR was sampled from a man between 40 and 49 years old with Graves disease. The CDR3 loop is CATSGRYNEQFF. CDR3 coding DNA: TGTGCCACCAGTGGCAGATACAATGAGCAGTTCTTC.